This T cell receptor (beta chain) was recorded in a study of blood T cells in healthy people across ages. Study results and limitations: More naive CD4+ cells and higher diversity were found in long-lived than in aged donors. The lack of PBMC sorting stopped any conclusive naive versus antigen-experienced comparison.

The CDR3 runs to 14 residues. V lost 5 bases to trimming and J lost 4 bases, with 12 bases between them. A sample-barcoded 5' primer and a J-beta primer mix were used in a second PCR of roughly 7 to 12 cycles. Using its own MiXCR run on the 5' RACE reads, TCRdb lists one record per CDR3 protein. The data show 550,000 to 700,000 distinct CDR3 sequences, 25% to 30% seen once. There are a few counts of this clonotype. Antigen specificity is unknown. The rearrangement uses TRBV12-3 or TRBV12-4 and TRBJ2-1, with no clear D. The source material was blood. The sequence derives from a woman between 70 and 85 years old in good health. CDR3 DNA: TGTGCCAGCAGTCCCCGGGCGATTTACAATGAGCAGTTCTTC. Its protein is CASSPRAIYNEQFF.